Listed here are 23 T cell receptor beta chains from one sample, sequenced in a study of blood T cell repertoires in COVID-19. The method was immunoSEQ multiplex PCR; TCRdb's version includes in-frame clones alone and lacks a portion of them. Among about 410,000 clones listed, roughly 86% were seen once. The specimen sequenced was PBMCs or T cells enriched from blood (not recorded which). These receptors were taken from a woman in her 30s who had recovered from COVID-19.

The genes are TRBV5-4 and TRBJ1-3, with a weak D call TRBD1 (6 bases). Germline V gives CDR1 SGHNT, CDR2 YYREEE (reference sequence). V lost 4 bases and J 8 bases, leaving 16 bases between the germline ends. There are 14 residues in the CDR3. In DNA form, the CDR3 reads TGTGCCAGCAGCCCCGACAGGCAAACAGACACCATATATTTT. It codes for CASSPDRQTDTIYF.

V and J are TRBV7-2 and TRBJ2-2; D is perhaps TRBD2 (6 bases). Per germline, CDR1 SGHTA and CDR2 FQGNSA. CDR3 length equals 13 residues. Trimming cost V 5 bases and J 6 bases, with 10 bases left between them. CDR3 in DNA: TGTGCCAGCAGCAGGAGGGGTGCCGGGGAGCTGTTTTTT. Its translation: CASSRRGAGELFF.

The chain couples TRBV7-9 to TRBJ2-4, with 9 bases fitting TRBD2. This CDR3 region has 15 residues. V dropped 1 base and J dropped 5; count of bases not matched to a gene: 3. CDR1 is SEHNR and CDR2 is FQNEAQ in the germline V gene (reference sequence). In DNA, the CDR3 is TGTGCCAGCAGCTTAGGGGGCGGGAGGGAAAACATTCAGTACTTC. Protein: CASSLGGGRENIQYF.

The V and J genes are TRBV11-2 and TRBJ2-1; 8 positions match TRBD2. The length of the CDR3 is 16 residues. V gave up 7 bases and J gave up 7 bases; unmatched junction bases: 15. The germline CDR1 and CDR2 sequences are SGHAT and FQNNGV. DNA for the CDR3: TGTGCCAGCAACCGTGGCTCCAGCGGGAGTGGAAATGAGCAGTTCTTC. This translates into CASNRGSSGSGNEQFF.

This clone was seen more than once but under ten times. V gene TRBV30 combines with J gene TRBJ1-2, with unresolved D. Germline CDR1 is GTSNPN and CDR2 is SVGIG (reference sequence). This CDR3 has 12 residues. V was pared by 4 bases and J by 0 bases, with 6 bases between. CDR3 region: CAWTDTNYGYTF. DNA of the CDR3: TGTGCCTGGACTGACACTAACTATGGCTACACCTTC. Full variable domain (remainder filled in from reference TRBV30 and TRBJ1-2): SQTIHQWPATLVQPVGSPLSLECTVEGTSNPNLYWYRQAAGRGLQLLFYSVGIGQISSEVPQNLSASRPQDRQFILSSKKLLLSDSGFYLCAWTDTNYGYTFGSGTRLTVV.

In this sample, this clone turned up a few times. The gene calls are TRBV12-3 or TRBV12-4 and TRBJ2-1; 7 bases align to TRBD1. Trimming took 5 bases from V and 4 from J; bases not matched to a gene: 2. This CDR3 comprises 13 residues. The CDR3, as DNA: TGTGCCAGCAGTCCGGACAGGTACAATGAGCAGTTCTTC. Its translation: CASSPDRYNEQFF.

The gene calls are TRBV19 and TRBJ1-5; tentatively, D is TRBD1 (6 bases). The V and J ends lost 7 bases and 1 base respectively, with 17 bases between them. The CDR3 has 16 amino acids. Germline V gene lookup returns CDR1 LNHDA and CDR2 SQIVND (reference sequence). CDR3 DNA sequence: TGTGCCAGTATCCAGAGGGGGGGCTCGAGCAATCAGCCCCAGCATTTT. Amino acids: CASIQRGGSSNQPQHF. Full variable domain (missing parts from reference TRBV19 and TRBJ1-5): DGGITQSPKYLFRKEGQNVTLSCEQNLNHDAMYWYRQDPGQGLRLIYYSQIVNDFQKGDIAEGYSVSREKKESFPLTVTSAQKNPTAFYLCASIQRGGSSNQPQHFGDGTRLSIL.

The V gene is TRBV18, the J gene TRBJ2-2; D gene ambiguous. The germline V gene has CDR1 KGHSH and CDR2 LQKENI. CDR3 size: 16 residues. Deletions cut 1 base from V and 0 bases from J, with 9 bases between. The CDR3 sequence is CASSPLRVSNTGELFF. In nucleotides, the CDR3 is TGTGCCAGCTCACCACTCCGGGTTTCGAACACCGGGGAGCTGTTTTTT. Variable domain in full (rest from reference TRBV18 and TRBJ2-2): NAGVMQNPRHLVRRRGQEARLRCSPMKGHSHVYWYRQLPEEGLKFMVYLQKENIIDESGMPKERFSAEFPKEGPSILRIQQVVRGDSAAYFCASSPLRVSNTGELFFGEGSRLTVL.

V is TRBV6-5 and J is TRBJ1-1; D is unclear. This CDR3 comprises 13 residues. Between the trimmed V and J ends, which lost 2 bases and 1 base, there was a span of 5 bases. Germline CDR1 and CDR2: MNHEY and SVGAGI. CDR3 amino acids: CASSYVANTEAFF. CDR3 DNA sequence: TGTGCCAGCAGTTACGTAGCGAACACTGAAGCTTTCTTT.

This chain links TRBV19 with TRBJ2-1, with 8 bases aligning to TRBD2. Germline values: CDR1 LNHDA, CDR2 SQIVND (reference sequence). The CDR3 is made up of 17 amino acids. V was pared by 3 bases and J by 9 bases, with 16 bases of the junction left unmatched. This CDR3 reads CASSIFLREVSLGEQFF. In nucleotides, the CDR3 is TGTGCCAGTAGTATTTTCTTGCGGGAGGTTAGTTTAGGTGAGCAGTTCTTC.

The genes are TRBV6-5 and TRBJ1-2; D is perhaps TRBD1 (6 bases). Germline V gives CDR1 MNHEY, CDR2 SVGAGI. Trimming left V 10 bases short and J 5 bases short, with 20 bases between. The CDR3 length is 14 residues. The CDR3 DNA sequence: TGTGCCACCCTCCCAGGGGTCGGGTGGTATGGCTACACCTTC. The encoded protein is CATLPGVGWYGYTF.

The genes are TRBV27 and TRBJ1-6; a weak D match, TRBD1 (6 bases). V lost 8 bases, J lost 0 bases, and 14 bases lay in between. Germline CDR1 is MNHEY and CDR2 is SMNVEV (reference sequence). The CDR3 contains 16 residues. Written as DNA, the CDR3 is TGTGCCAGCTCGTGGGGGCCTATCTCCTATAATTCACCCCTCCACTTT. This gives the protein CASSWGPISYNSPLHF.

This clone was counted only a few times. V is TRBV6-6 and J is TRBJ1-3; no clear D gene. CDR1 MNHNY and CDR2 SVGAGI come from the germline V gene (reference sequence). Trimming cost V 2 bases and J 1 base, with 9 bases left between them. The CDR3 length is 15 residues. This CDR3 is CASSYREPSGNTIYF. The CDR3 bases are TGTGCCAGCAGTTACCGAGAGCCGTCTGGAAACACCATATATTTT.

The V gene is TRBV11-2, the J gene TRBJ1-1, with D perhaps TRBD1 (6 bases). The CDR3 runs 15 residues. The germline V gene has CDR1 SGHAT and CDR2 FQNNGV. The V and J ends lost 5 bases and 0 bases respectively, with 13 bases between them. Written as DNA, the CDR3 is TGTGCCAGCAGCGTTAACAGGGCAATGAACACTGAAGCTTTCTTT. Translating gives CASSVNRAMNTEAFF.

The chain recombines TRBV7-2 with TRBJ1-2; 7 bases map to TRBD1. Germline V lookup: CDR1 SGHTA, CDR2 FQGNSA. The CDR3 loop spans 14 amino acids. The J segment lost 6 bases and the V segment lost 5 bases, leaving 9 bases of the junction unmatched. CDR3 sequence: CASSKRQGGHGYTF. The CDR3 DNA is TGTGCCAGCAGCAAAAGACAGGGAGGTCATGGCTACACCTTC.

The chain carries TRBV5-4 and TRBJ2-3, with 7 bases that match TRBD2. Trimming cost V 4 bases and J 0 bases; bases outside gene matches: 8. Germline V lookup: CDR1 SGHNT, CDR2 YYREEE (reference sequence). The CDR3 totals 16 residues. CDR3 in amino acids: CASSERDYPSTDTQYF. In nucleotides, the CDR3 is TGTGCCAGCAGCGAGAGGGACTACCCAAGCACAGATACGCAGTATTTT.

The chain has TRBV5-8 and TRBJ2-4; D is unclear. The CDR3 covers 15 residues. Trimming removed 4 bases from V and 2 bases from J, with 13 bases in between. Germline V lookup: CDR1 SGHTS, CDR2 YDEGEE. The CDR3 spells CASSPLGSTKNIQYF. CDR3 bases: TGTGCCAGCAGCCCCCTAGGCTCTACCAAAAACATTCAGTACTTC.

The V gene is TRBV18, the J gene TRBJ1-5, with TRBD1 matching 10 bases. V was clipped by 2 bases and J by 3 bases; unmatched bases: 1. CDR3 length: 15 residues. The germline gives CDR1 KGHSH, CDR2 LQKENI. The CDR3 bases are TGTGCCAGCTCACCAGGGACAGGGGTCAATCAGCCCCAGCATTTT. This encodes CASSPGTGVNQPQHF.

The chain couples TRBV12-3 or TRBV12-4 to TRBJ1-5; D uncertain. V shed 5 bases and J shed 3 bases, with 5 bases lying between them. The CDR3 totals 12 residues. The CDR3 region is CASSPLNQPQHF. The CDR3 DNA reads as TGTGCCAGCAGTCCACTCAATCAGCCCCAGCATTTT.

V usage is TRBV29-1 and J usage is TRBJ2-2, with D possibly TRBD1 on 6 matching bases. CDR1 SQVTM and CDR2 ANQGSEA come from the germline V gene. V was cut by 8 bases and J by 2 bases, with 12 bases left in between. The CDR3 runs to 13 residues. Here the CDR3 reads CSTRTANTGELFF. The DNA of the CDR3 is TGCAGCACACGGACAGCTAACACCGGGGAGCTGTTTTTT.

The chain combines TRBV18 with TRBJ1-2, with D perhaps matching TRBD1 (6 bases). V was clipped by 1 base and J by 8 bases, with 20 bases between them. The CDR3 length is 16 residues. Looked up from germline, CDR1 is KGHSH and CDR2 is LQKENI. CDR3 sequence: CASSPRQAGAQGGYTF. CDR3 DNA sequence: TGTGCCAGCTCACCACGACAGGCAGGGGCCCAGGGGGGCTACACCTTC.

The chain combines TRBV5-1 with TRBJ1-2, with D maybe TRBD1 (5 bases). V was trimmed by 0 bases and J by 8 bases, leaving 14 bases between them. Germline V gene sequence: CDR1 SGHRS, CDR2 YFSETQ. This CDR3 has 14 amino acids. The CDR3 sequence: CASSLEWQGGGYTF. The CDR3 DNA follows: TGCGCCAGCAGCTTGGAGTGGCAGGGAGGAGGCTACACCTTC.

This chain links TRBV5-1 with TRBJ1-5, with D perhaps matching TRBD1 (6 bases). The CDR3 totals 16 residues. Trimming took off 4 bases at V and 8 bases at J, with 22 bases between the two ends. In germline, CDR1 is SGHRS, CDR2 YFSETQ. CDR3 nucleotide sequence: TGCGCCAGCAGCCCAAAGGGACAATTCCCTGCGGAGCCCCAGCATTTT. It translates to CASSPKGQFPAEPQHF.